Below are 21 T cell receptor beta chains sequenced from a single sample in a study of shared clonotypes between healthy human individuals. Sequencing used immunoSEQ multiplex PCR; TCRdb keeps in-frame clones, though not all of them. The sample has around 88,000 clones; under 70% are singletons. The sequenced material came from memory CD8+ T cells sorted from blood. Subset denoted: CD45RO+ cells pooled with CCR7-negative TemRA cells. The receptors come from a man under 40 in good health.

This clone was seen just once. V is TRBV5-4 and J is TRBJ2-3; 9 bases are shared with TRBD2. With V trimmed by 3 bases and J by 4 bases, 9 bases remained unmatched. The CDR3 has 16 amino acids. Germline V gene data show CDR1 as SGHNT and CDR2 as YYREEE (reference sequence). The chain's CDR3 is CASSYLAGDGADTQYF. The DNA for the CDR3 is TGTGCCAGCAGCTACTTAGCGGGAGACGGAGCAGATACGCAGTATTTT.

V is TRBV7-6 and J is TRBJ2-7; D possibly matches TRBD1 or TRBD2 (6 bases each). This CDR3 has 16 amino acids. V lost 6 bases, J lost 7 bases, and 25 bases lay in between. Germline CDR1 is SGHVS and CDR2 is FNYEAQ. The CDR3 DNA sequence: TGTGCCAGCAGTGGACTACAGGGTCCTACTGCGGGAGAGCAGTACTTC. Its translation: CASSGLQGPTAGEQYF.

This chain links TRBV28 with TRBJ2-3; D remains unclear. CDR1 and CDR2 from the germline V gene are MDHEN and SYDVKM. CDR3 size: 14 residues. Trimming removed 3 bases at V and 0 bases at J, with 7 bases between. For the CDR3, the DNA is TGTGCCAGCAGTTTGGCCCGGAGCACAGATACGCAGTATTTT. Its translation is CASSLARSTDTQYF.

This clone was counted once. The rearrangement links TRBV7-9 to TRBJ2-2; D gene ambiguous. Trimming removed 3 bases at V and 7 bases at J, with 15 bases between. Germline loops: CDR1 SEHNR, CDR2 FQNEAQ (reference sequence). This CDR3 has 15 residues. The CDR3 loop reads CASSLWGAQDGELFF. Written as DNA, the CDR3 is TGTGCCAGCAGCTTGTGGGGTGCACAAGACGGGGAGCTGTTTTTT.

Here the CDR3 reads CASSYSAGAYEWQYF. As DNA, the CDR3 is TGTGCCAGCAGTTACTCTGCAGGGGCCTACGAGTGGCAGTACTTC. The V call is TRBV6-5, the J call TRBJ2-7; possibly TRBD1 for D (6 bases). There are 15 residues in the CDR3. The V end lost 0 bases, the J end lost 9 bases, and 18 bases lay between the germline ends. Germline lookup yields CDR1 MNHEY and CDR2 SVGAGI.

This chain links TRBV7-3 with TRBJ2-1, with D hard to call. The germline V gene encodes CDR1 SGHTA and CDR2 FQGTGA. This CDR3 region has 13 residues. V was trimmed by 2 bases and J by 7 bases, leaving 9 bases between them. CDR3 loop: CASSLVWQNEQFF. CDR3 coding DNA: TGTGCCAGCAGCTTAGTCTGGCAGAATGAGCAGTTCTTC.

The V gene is TRBV6-5, the J gene TRBJ1-2; possibly TRBD1 for D (5 bases). Trimming shortened V by 9 bases and J by 3 bases, and 11 bases separated the two germline ends. CDR3 length: 12 amino acids. CDR1 and CDR2 from the germline V gene are MNHEY and SVGAGI. The CDR3 coding sequence is TGTGCCAGTTCTGCGGGGGACTATGGCTACACCTTC. It yields the protein CASSAGDYGYTF.

The chain has TRBV2 and TRBJ2-7; 7 bases are shared with TRBD1. In germline, CDR1 is SNHLY, CDR2 FYNNEI. V lost 3 bases and J lost 2; bases outside the gene matches: 7. The CDR3 contains 15 residues. CDR3 bases: TGTGCCAGCAGTGAGAGACAGGGCCTAACCTACGAGCAGTACTTC. This encodes CASSERQGLTYEQYF.

The V gene is TRBV5-1, the J gene TRBJ2-7; 7 positions match TRBD2. Germline assignment: CDR1 SGHRS and CDR2 YFSETQ. This CDR3 has 15 amino acids. After removal of 0 bases from V and 2 bases from J, the junction contained 5 bases not matched to a gene. The CDR3 DNA follows: TGCGCCAGCAGCTTGGAGGCGGGAGCAGCCTACGAGCAGTACTTC. This codes for CASSLEAGAAYEQYF.

The chain is built from TRBV5-1 and TRBJ2-3; 8 nucleotides line up with TRBD2. Germline V lookup: CDR1 SGHRS, CDR2 YFSETQ. Trimming cost V 3 bases and J 2 bases; bases outside gene matches: 5. This CDR3 has 15 residues. CDR3 loop: CASSSSSGHTDTQYF. For the CDR3, the DNA is TGCGCCAGCAGCTCTTCTAGCGGGCACACAGATACGCAGTATTTT.

For the CDR3, the DNA is TGCGCCAGCAGCTTGGATGGGACTAGCGGACACGAGCAGTACTTC. Translated, it gives CASSLDGTSGHEQYF. The chain employs TRBV5-1 and TRBJ2-7; 11 bases fit TRBD2. The V gene end was trimmed by 0 bases and the J gene end by 5 bases; junction bases not matched to a gene: 4. CDR1 SGHRS and CDR2 YFSETQ come from the germline V gene. CDR3 length equals 15 residues.

This clone was seen only once. The chain carries TRBV10-3 and TRBJ1-1, with D possibly matching TRBD1 (6 bases). This CDR3 is 14 amino acids long. Germline V lookup: CDR1 ENHRY, CDR2 SYGVKD. The V and J ends lost 7 bases and 5 bases respectively, with 17 bases between them. The CDR3 region is CAINWGGLGTEAFF. CDR3 coding DNA: TGTGCCATCAATTGGGGGGGGCTGGGTACTGAAGCTTTCTTT.

The chain uses TRBV6-1 and TRBJ1-1; D not certain. The CDR3 totals 13 residues. Looked up from germline, CDR1 is MNHNS and CDR2 is SASEGT. V was cut by 0 bases and J by 8 bases, with 10 bases left in between. This CDR3 reads CASSEARKGEAFF. The CDR3 bases are TGTGCCAGCAGTGAAGCGCGGAAAGGGGAAGCTTTCTTT.

The chain couples TRBV27 to TRBJ2-1, with 9 nucleotides matching TRBD2. The CDR3 spans 15 residues. Germline V lookup: CDR1 MNHEY, CDR2 SMNVEV (reference sequence). V dropped 2 bases and J dropped 5; count of bases not matched to a gene: 4. The CDR3 sequence: CASSLRTSVNNEQFF. CDR3 DNA: TGTGCCAGCAGTTTACGGACTAGCGTAAACAATGAGCAGTTCTTC.

The gene calls are TRBV6-1 and TRBJ2-3, with 13 bases aligning to TRBD2. Germline CDR1 MNHNS, CDR2 SASEGT. The trim removed 5 bases at V and 4 bases at J, leaving 3 bases unmatched. The CDR3 contains 15 residues. The CDR3, as DNA: TGTGCCAGCAGTTTGACTAGCGGGAGGCCAGATACGCAGTATTTT. Protein product: CASSLTSGRPDTQYF.

The gene calls are TRBV13 and TRBJ2-7, with TRBD2 matching over 9 bases. V shed 5 bases and J 6 bases; nucleotides not matched to a gene: 8. The CDR3 runs 14 residues. Germline V gives CDR1 PRHDT, CDR2 FYEKMQ (reference sequence). The DNA of the CDR3 is TGTGCCAGCAGCAATAGCGGGAGTATGCGCGAGCAGTACTTC. Residues: CASSNSGSMREQYF.

The chain couples TRBV29-1 to TRBJ2-7; D is uncertain. V lost 4 bases and J 1 base, leaving 8 bases between the germline ends. In germline, CDR1 is SQVTM, CDR2 ANQGSEA. The CDR3 length is 12 residues. This chain's CDR3 is CSVGLPSYEQYF. As DNA, the CDR3 is TGCAGCGTTGGGCTACCGTCCTACGAGCAGTACTTC.

J is TRBJ2-7 and V is TRBV13, with 7 bases matching TRBD1. Trimming removed 7 bases from V and 5 bases from J; junction bases left unmatched: 11. The V gene's germline CDR1 is PRHDT and CDR2 FYEKMQ (reference sequence). The CDR3 spans 14 residues. The CDR3 sequence: CASNPSGQENEQYF. The CDR3 coding sequence is TGTGCCAGCAATCCCTCCGGACAGGAGAACGAGCAGTACTTC.

A few counts support this clone. The chain couples TRBV28 to TRBJ2-7; TRBD2 aligns across 12 bases. With V trimmed by 8 bases and J by 4 bases, 9 bases remained unmatched. This CDR3 contains 15 residues. Per germline, CDR1 MDHEN and CDR2 SYDVKM. The CDR3 nucleotides are TGTGCCAGCCTTTCAAGACTAGCGGGAGTATACGAGCAGTACTTC. Translating it yields CASLSRLAGVYEQYF.

This clone was seen only a few times. This chain links TRBV27 with TRBJ2-7; D unresolved. Germline CDR1 is MNHEY and CDR2 is SMNVEV (reference sequence). With 8 bases removed from V and 5 bases from J, the gap between germline ends came to 13 bases. The CDR3 runs 12 residues. The CDR3 sequence is CASGLHEDEQYF. The CDR3 coding sequence is TGTGCCAGCGGCCTCCACGAGGACGAGCAGTACTTC.

The rearrangement uses TRBV4-3 and TRBJ2-1; D could derive from TRBD1 or TRBD2 (6 bases each). Between the trimmed V and J ends, which lost 4 bases and 5 bases, there was a span of 15 bases. Germline V CDR1 and CDR2: LGHNA, YSLEER. The CDR3 runs 15 residues. CDR3: CASSPSGAKNNEQFF. The CDR3 DNA reads as TGCGCCAGCAGCCCGTCGGGGGCGAAGAACAATGAGCAGTTCTTC.